This TCR beta chain was found in a study of T cell responses to AZD1222 COVID-19 vaccine. V gave up 11 bases and J gave up 6 bases, with 16 bases separating them. The germline CDR1 and CDR2 sequences are ENHRY and SYGVKD. The length of the CDR3 is 13 residues. Data came from immunoSEQ multiplex PCR; TCRdb stores just in-frame clones and leaves some out. The sample has tens of thousands of clones; 70% to 90% are singletons. The TCR comes from an adult in good health. The sequences come from peripheral blood, collected on day 0 of AZD1222 vaccination. The rearrangement uses TRBV10-3 and TRBJ1-4, with D perhaps matching TRBD1 (5 bases). Here the CDR3 reads CASKTGEDEKLFF. The CDR3 DNA is TGTGCCTCTAAAACGGGGGAGGATGAAAAACTGTTTTTT.